Given below is one T cell receptor beta chain in context. The data derive from a study of cytomegalovirus exposure and HLA in healthy donors. With 60 Vbeta and 13 Jbeta primers, the PCR was carried out. The protocol was immunoSEQ multiplex PCR, while the TCRdb copy is restricted to in-frame clones and leaves out a portion. This table holds 220,000 or so clones, approximately 68% found once. Per germline, CDR1 MNHEY and CDR2 SVGAGI. V trimming: 7 bases; J trimming: 1 base; junction bases outside the gene matches: 4. CDR3 length: 15 amino acids. This TCR was sampled from a woman aged 25-40 years in good health and CMV-seronegative. Material for sequencing was PBMCs. The J gene is TRBJ2-2, the V gene TRBV6-5; 9 bases match TRBD1. This chain's CDR3 is CASTMGQGNTGELFF. In DNA, the CDR3 is TGTGCCAGCACCATGGGACAGGGGAACACCGGGGAGCTGTTTTTT.